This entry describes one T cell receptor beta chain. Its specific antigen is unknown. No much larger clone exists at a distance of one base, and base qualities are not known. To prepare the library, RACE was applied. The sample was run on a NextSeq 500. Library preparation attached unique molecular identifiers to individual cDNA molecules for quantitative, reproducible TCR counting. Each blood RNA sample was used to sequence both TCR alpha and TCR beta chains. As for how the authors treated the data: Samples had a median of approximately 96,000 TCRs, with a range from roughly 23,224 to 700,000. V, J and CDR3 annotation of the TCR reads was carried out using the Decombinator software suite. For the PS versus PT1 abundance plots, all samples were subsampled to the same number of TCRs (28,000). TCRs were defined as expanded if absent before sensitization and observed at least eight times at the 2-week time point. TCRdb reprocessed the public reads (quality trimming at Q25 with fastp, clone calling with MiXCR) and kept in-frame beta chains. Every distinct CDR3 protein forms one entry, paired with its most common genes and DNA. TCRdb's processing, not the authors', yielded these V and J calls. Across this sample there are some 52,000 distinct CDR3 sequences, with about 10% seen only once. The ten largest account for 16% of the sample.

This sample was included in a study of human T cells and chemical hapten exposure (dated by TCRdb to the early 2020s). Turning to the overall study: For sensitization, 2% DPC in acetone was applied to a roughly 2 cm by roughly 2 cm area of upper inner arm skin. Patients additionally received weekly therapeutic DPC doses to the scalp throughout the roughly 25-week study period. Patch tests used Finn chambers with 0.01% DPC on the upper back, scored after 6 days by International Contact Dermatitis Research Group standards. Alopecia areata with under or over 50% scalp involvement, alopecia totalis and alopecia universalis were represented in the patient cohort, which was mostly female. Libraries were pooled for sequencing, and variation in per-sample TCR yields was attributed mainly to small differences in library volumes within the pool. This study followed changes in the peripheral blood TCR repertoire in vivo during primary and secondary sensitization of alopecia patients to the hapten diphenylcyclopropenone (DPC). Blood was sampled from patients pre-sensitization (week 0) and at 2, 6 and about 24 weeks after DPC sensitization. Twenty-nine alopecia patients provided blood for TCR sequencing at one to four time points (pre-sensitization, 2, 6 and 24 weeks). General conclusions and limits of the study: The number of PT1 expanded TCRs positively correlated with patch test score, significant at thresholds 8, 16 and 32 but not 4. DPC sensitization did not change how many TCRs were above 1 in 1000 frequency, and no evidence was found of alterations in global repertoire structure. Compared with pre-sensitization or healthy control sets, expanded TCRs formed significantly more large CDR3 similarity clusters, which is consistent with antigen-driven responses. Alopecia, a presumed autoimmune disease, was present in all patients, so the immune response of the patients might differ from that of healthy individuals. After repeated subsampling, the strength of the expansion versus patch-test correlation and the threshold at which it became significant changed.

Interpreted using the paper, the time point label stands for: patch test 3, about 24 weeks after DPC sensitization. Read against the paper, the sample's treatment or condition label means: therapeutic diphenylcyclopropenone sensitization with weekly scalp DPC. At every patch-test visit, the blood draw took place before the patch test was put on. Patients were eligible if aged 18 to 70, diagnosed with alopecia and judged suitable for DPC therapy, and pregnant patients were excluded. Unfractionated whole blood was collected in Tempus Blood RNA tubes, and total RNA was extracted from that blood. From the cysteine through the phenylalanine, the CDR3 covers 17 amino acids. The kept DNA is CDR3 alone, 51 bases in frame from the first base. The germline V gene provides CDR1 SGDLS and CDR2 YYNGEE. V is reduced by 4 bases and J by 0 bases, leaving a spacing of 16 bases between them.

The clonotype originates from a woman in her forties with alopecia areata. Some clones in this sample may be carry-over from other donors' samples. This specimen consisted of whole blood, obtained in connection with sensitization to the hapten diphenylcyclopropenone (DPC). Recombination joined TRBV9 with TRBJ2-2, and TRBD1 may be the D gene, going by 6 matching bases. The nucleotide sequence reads TGTGCCAGCAGCATCCGAAGGGGGTCGGCGAACACCGGGGAGCTGTTTTTT. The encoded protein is CASSIRRGSANTGELFF.